Presented here are 28 T cell receptor beta chains from one specimen sequenced in a study of identical twins. MiXCR, applied by TCRdb to the 5' RACE reads, yields one record per CDR3 protein. The repertoire holds 1.5 million to 2 million distinct CDR3 sequences, with roughly 35% as singletons. The sequenced material came from cord blood. These receptors all stem from a newborn girl in good health.

V and J are TRBV3-1 and TRBJ2-3; the match to TRBD1 covers 8 bases. The germline V gene has CDR1 LGHDT and CDR2 YNNKEL (reference sequence). The length of the CDR3 is 16 residues. The trim removed 8 bases at V and 6 bases at J, leaving 16 bases unmatched. The CDR3 spells CASGPDYGQGRDTQYF. CDR3 nucleotides: TGTGCCAGCGGCCCGGACTACGGACAGGGAAGGGATACGCAGTATTTT.

This clonotype is a singleton in its sample. Without the conserved terminal phenylalanine or tryptophan, this CDR3 likely stems from a read error. This chain links TRBV12-3 or TRBV12-4 with TRBJ2-3; D possibly corresponds to TRBD2 (5 bases). V lost 2 bases to trimming and J lost 4 bases, with 13 bases between them. The CDR3 is 15 residues long. The chain's CDR3 is CASSLRRTGSDTQYL. As DNA, the CDR3 is TGTGCCAGCAGTTTAAGAAGGACGGGGTCAGATACGCAGTATTTG.

The V and J genes are TRBV28 and TRBJ2-7, with TRBD2 as a possible D gene (5 bases). The V gene's germline CDR1 is MDHEN and CDR2 SYDVKM. Trimming took 5 bases from V and 2 from J, leaving 13 bases between them. The CDR3 sequence is 14 residues long. Written as DNA, the CDR3 is TGTGCCAGCAGTCCGGGGAGTGTCACCTACGAGCAGTACTTC. Amino acids: CASSPGSVTYEQYF.

This clonotype appeared a single time. V usage is TRBV10-3 and J usage is TRBJ2-2; TRBD2 matches at 8 bases. Germline values: CDR1 ENHRY, CDR2 SYGVKD. After removal of 7 bases from V and 8 bases from J, the junction contained 3 bases not matched to a gene. This CDR3 is built from 12 residues. The CDR3 nucleotides read TGTGCCATCACCGGGACTAGGGGGGAGCTGTTTTTT. Translation: CAITGTRGELFF.

The chain has TRBV28 and TRBJ1-1; possibly TRBD1 for D (6 bases). This CDR3 contains 15 residues. V was pared by 1 base and J by 1 base, with 10 bases between. From germline, CDR1 is MDHEN and CDR2 SYDVKM. The CDR3 here is CASSLSGERNTEAFF. The CDR3 nucleotides are TGTGCCAGCAGTTTATCAGGGGAAAGGAACACTGAAGCTTTCTTT.

The chain couples TRBV9 to TRBJ2-1, with D possibly being TRBD1 (5 bases). Germline CDR1 reads SGDLS; CDR2 reads YYNGEE. The CDR3 is made up of 14 amino acids. Trimming stripped 4 bases from V and 8 bases from J, with 16 bases between. CDR3 coding DNA: TGTGCCAGCAGCCAGGGCCGCGCTAGGCATGAGCAGTTCTTC. It translates to CASSQGRARHEQFF.

This chain uses TRBV9 with TRBJ1-1; D uncertain. Looked up from germline, CDR1 is SGDLS and CDR2 is YYNGEE. V was clipped by 2 bases and J by 5 bases, with 13 bases between them. The CDR3 runs to 14 residues. CDR3 DNA sequence: TGTGCCAGCAGCGTTAGCGGTGGGTTTACTGAAGCTTTCTTT. This encodes CASSVSGGFTEAFF.

This clonotype was observed many times. The V gene is TRBV29-1, the J gene TRBJ1-2, with unresolved D. V was cut by 5 bases and J by 4 bases, with 11 bases left in between. Germline values: CDR1 SQVTM, CDR2 ANQGSEA. The CDR3 has 12 amino acids. CDR3 in amino acids: CSVPAMPYGYTF. CDR3 DNA sequence: TGCAGCGTTCCGGCCATGCCCTATGGCTACACCTTC.

The chain uses TRBV7-2 and TRBJ2-5; TRBD2 agrees at 9 bases. The CDR3 consists of 15 residues. Germline assignment: CDR1 SGHTA and CDR2 FQGNSA. With V trimmed by 1 base and J by 5 bases, 5 bases remained unmatched. The CDR3 DNA is TGTGCCAGCAGCTTAGGGGTACTAGCGGGTGAGACCCAGTACTTC. It specifies CASSLGVLAGETQYF.

This clonotype was picked up a small number of times. The chain employs TRBV28 and TRBJ2-1; D possibly corresponds to TRBD2 (6 bases). V was pared by 6 bases and J by 2 bases, with 17 bases between. Germline loops: CDR1 MDHEN, CDR2 SYDVKM. CDR3 length: 16 residues. The CDR3 sequence is CASSLYRGGAYNEQFF. Written as DNA, the CDR3 is TGTGCCAGCAGCCTTTATCGGGGCGGGGCCTACAATGAGCAGTTCTTC.

The chain is built from TRBV2 and TRBJ2-1, with 7 bases that match TRBD2. Trimming took 10 bases from V and 7 from J; bases not matched to a gene: 19. CDR1 and CDR2 from the germline V gene are SNHLY and FYNNEI. This CDR3 has 16 amino acids. CDR3 in DNA: TGTGCCACCGGGACTGGGAAGGGGACTACTTATAATGAGCAGTTCTTC. It encodes CATGTGKGTTYNEQFF.

V usage is TRBV12-3 or TRBV12-4 and J usage is TRBJ1-2; D unresolved. The germline V and J ends were trimmed by 0 bases and 8 bases, with 10 bases remaining between them. The CDR3 extends over 13 amino acids. CDR3 sequence: CASSLAVAYGYTF. As DNA, the CDR3 is TGTGCCAGCAGTTTAGCGGTGGCGTACGGCTACACCTTC.

This clonotype appeared a few times. CDR3 DNA: TGCAGTGCTAGCAGCGGAACTGAGCAGTTCTTC. It codes for CSASSGTEQFF. The chain recombines TRBV20-1 with TRBJ2-1; TRBD2 might be the D (5 bases). Between the trimmed V and J ends, which lost 3 bases and 9 bases, there was a span of 9 bases. The CDR3 contains 11 residues. The V gene's germline CDR1 is DFQATT and CDR2 SNEGSKA (reference sequence).

This clonotype was observed once. A clone one base away is much larger, so this may be a read error. The rearrangement uses TRBV10-3 and TRBJ2-5; D not certain. Trimming removed 6 bases from V and 10 bases from J, with 12 bases in between. The CDR3 is 11 residues long. Germline-derived CDR1 and CDR2 are ENHRY and SYGVKD. The CDR3 region has the DNA TGTGCCATCAGCACTGACAAGCACCAGTACTTC. Translated: CAISTDKHQYF.

This clonotype was seen only a few times. The chain employs TRBV20-1 and TRBJ2-4; D may match TRBD1 or TRBD2 (5 bases each). Germline loops: CDR1 DFQATT, CDR2 SNEGSKA (reference sequence). Trimming shortened V by 0 bases and J by 1 base, and 10 bases separated the two germline ends. This CDR3 comprises 15 residues. The CDR3 bases are TGCAGTGCTAGAGAGAGGGGCCCCGCCAAAAACATTCAGTACTTC. Its translation is CSARERGPAKNIQYF.

This rearrangement joins TRBV4-2 to TRBJ2-5; 8 bases align to TRBD2. Germline CDR1 and CDR2: LGHNA and YNFKEQ. Unmatched junction bases numbered 5, after V lost 0 bases and J lost 2 bases. The CDR3 consists of 16 residues. CDR3 amino acids: CASSQEASGFQETQYF. The CDR3, as DNA: TGTGCCAGCAGCCAAGAGGCTAGCGGGTTTCAAGAGACCCAGTACTTC.

Remarks on this clonotype: A much larger clone is a single base away; this may be a read error. The genes are TRBV7-9 and TRBJ2-7, with D uncertain. Germline CDR1 reads SEHNR; CDR2 reads FQNEAQ (reference sequence). The CDR3 has 11 amino acids. V was shortened by 2 bases and J by 10 bases, with 9 bases between the two germline ends. CDR3: CASSLRTAQYF. CDR3 DNA: TGTGCCAGCAGCTTACGTACGGCTCAGTACTTC.

This clonotype has a handful of counts. V gene TRBV21-1 combines with J gene TRBJ1-2. TRBV21-1 is reported as a pseudogene. This CDR3 has 11 amino acids. The CDR3 loop reads CASSKGRGYTF. CDR3 DNA: TGTGCCAGCAGCAAAGGTAGAGGCTACACCTTC.

The chain carries TRBV27 and TRBJ1-6, with D perhaps TRBD1 (5 bases). Germline V lookup: CDR1 MNHEY, CDR2 SMNVEV (reference sequence). The CDR3 has 14 residues. The V gene lost 3 bases and the J gene lost 9 bases, with 12 bases spanning the gap. CDR3 nucleotides: TGTGCCAGCAGTTTTACCGCGCAGGGTTCACCCCTCCACTTT. This gives the protein CASSFTAQGSPLHF.

This clonotype was detected once. The chain is built from TRBV12-3 or TRBV12-4 and TRBJ2-3; the match to TRBD2 covers 10 bases. V gave up 6 bases and J gave up 5 bases; unmatched junction bases: 8. The CDR3 length is 15 residues. The CDR3 sequence is CASSRQTSGEDTQYF. The CDR3 DNA sequence: TGTGCCAGCAGCCGTCAAACTAGCGGGGAAGATACGCAGTATTTT.

This clonotype was observed once. The DNA for the CDR3 is TGCAGTGCTATGCGGGAGGTGAGCACAGATACGCAGTATTTT. Its translation is CSAMREVSTDTQYF. V gene TRBV20-1 combines with J gene TRBJ2-3; 8 nucleotides match TRBD2. There are 14 residues in the CDR3. J gave up 0 bases and V 4 bases, and 3 bases lay outside the gene matches. Germline lookup yields CDR1 DFQATT and CDR2 SNEGSKA (reference sequence).

The V gene is TRBV3-1, the J gene TRBJ1-4; D unclear. The germline V gene has CDR1 LGHDT and CDR2 YNNKEL (reference sequence). The CDR3 contains 13 residues. Trimming took 8 bases from V and 1 from J, leaving 8 bases between them. The CDR3 spells CASGQVTNEKLFF. CDR3 nucleotides: TGTGCCAGCGGGCAAGTAACTAATGAAAAACTGTTTTTT.

In this sample, this clonotype turned up many times. Its ends do not fully match the called genes, so a read error is possible. The rearrangement joins TRBV5-6 to TRBJ2-3, with TRBD2 matching over 8 bases. The CDR3 has 16 residues. CDR1 and CDR2 from the germline V gene are SGHDT and YYEEEE. This CDR3 is CASSLGAGASTDTQYF. As DNA, the CDR3 is TGCGCCAGCAGCTTGGGAGCGGGGGCTAGCACAGATACGCAGTATTTT.

The CDR3 region has the DNA TGCAGTGCTGCCGCGGGGTCCACTGAAGCTTTCTTT. Protein: CSAAAGSTEAFF. This sequence joins TRBV20-1 and TRBJ1-1; D remains unclear. Per the germline V gene, CDR1 is DFQATT and CDR2 is SNEGSKA (reference sequence). V was cut by 5 bases and J by 4 bases, with 11 bases left in between. The CDR3 has 12 amino acids.

The rearrangement uses TRBV27 and TRBJ2-3; 9 nucleotides line up with TRBD2. The germline gives CDR1 MNHEY, CDR2 SMNVEV (reference sequence). There are 23 residues in the CDR3. Unmatched junction bases numbered 25, after V lost 3 bases and J lost 0 bases. The CDR3 loop is CASSFDGEGEMASGITSTDTQYF. The CDR3 nucleotides read TGTGCCAGCAGTTTTGACGGAGAAGGCGAAATGGCTAGCGGGATCACTAGCACAGATACGCAGTATTTT.

The rearrangement joins TRBV6-5 to TRBJ1-1; D might be TRBD1 (5 bases). Germline-derived CDR1 and CDR2 are MNHEY and SVGAGI. The germline V and J ends were trimmed by 1 base and 1 base, with 7 bases remaining between them. This CDR3 is built from 14 residues. CDR3: CASSYYTGNTEAFF. CDR3 bases: TGTGCCAGCAGTTACTATACAGGGAACACTGAAGCTTTCTTT.

With regard to this clonotype: At one of its ends the junction is not consistent with the germline gene, which may arise from a read error. V usage is TRBV5-1 and J usage is TRBJ2-7; unclear D gene. From germline, CDR1 is SGHRS and CDR2 YFSETQ. There are 17 residues in the CDR3. DNA of the CDR3: TGCGCCCGCAGCCCCCGGGCCGTCGGCGAAGTGGGGTACGAGCAGTACTTC. Translating it yields CARSPRAVGEVGYEQYF. Looking up the rest from reference TRBV5-1 and TRBJ2-7 gives the full variable domain: KAGVTQTPRYLIKTRGQQVTLSCSPISGHRSVSWYQQTPGQGLQFLFEYFSETQRNKGNFPGRFSGRQFSNSRSEMNVSTLELGDSALYLCARSPRAVGEVGYEQYFGPGTRLTVT.

This sequence joins TRBV5-1 and TRBJ2-7, with 10 bases fitting TRBD2. The trim removed 3 bases at V and 5 bases at J, leaving 8 bases unmatched. The CDR3 totals 15 residues. The germline V gene encodes CDR1 SGHRS and CDR2 YFSETQ. The CDR3 nucleotides are TGCGCCAGCAGCTGGGTACTAGCGGGGCTGGACGAGCAGTACTTC. It is translated as CASSWVLAGLDEQYF.